This TCR beta chain is from a study of blood T cell repertoires in COVID-19. Study as a whole: PBMCs, B-cell-depleted T cells, or T cells were the source of the cDNA or gDNA that made up the material.

TCRdb's copy holds only in-frame clones and misses some; the assay was immunoSEQ multiplex PCR. In the table there are more than 200,000 clones, approximately 90% of which are singletons. Participants spanned ages about 18 to 90 years and resided in fewer than 30 US areas. Participants' reported clinical history set cohort assignment. Each recovered donor of Cohort 3 presented with two negative PCRs, clearance, or symptom resolution. The origin of this receptor is a woman aged 25 to 39 who had recovered from COVID-19. The specimen was PBMCs or T cells enriched from blood (not recorded which).

In DNA form, the CDR3 reads TGCGCCAGCAGCTTCCGGGGCGGGAGCGGCCGAACAGATACGCAGTATTTT. It specifies CASSFRGGSGRTDTQYF. This rearrangement joins TRBV5-1 to TRBJ2-3, with 7 bases identical to TRBD2. After removal of 2 bases from V and 3 bases from J, the junction contained 12 bases not matched to a gene. The CDR3 consists of 17 residues. Germline CDR1 SGHRS, CDR2 YFSETQ.